This T cell receptor beta chain came from a study of tumor T cells in aggressive B-cell lymphoma. Germline CDR1 and CDR2: SGHNT and YYREEE (reference sequence). V was clipped by 1 base and J by 6 bases, with 11 bases between them. The CDR3 runs 14 residues. Generated by immunoSEQ multiplex PCR, the TCRdb table keeps only in-frame clones and is missing some. This table has fewer than 6,500 clones, approximately 84% appearing once. This clone is a singleton in its sample. Material: tumor tissue. The V and J genes are TRBV5-4 and TRBJ2-1, with a tentative D call TRBD1 (6 bases). The origin of this receptor is an adult with diffuse large B cell lymphoma. The CDR3: CASSLQSGVNEQFF. The CDR3 nucleotides are TGTGCCAGCAGCTTGCAGTCAGGGGTCAATGAGCAGTTCTTC.